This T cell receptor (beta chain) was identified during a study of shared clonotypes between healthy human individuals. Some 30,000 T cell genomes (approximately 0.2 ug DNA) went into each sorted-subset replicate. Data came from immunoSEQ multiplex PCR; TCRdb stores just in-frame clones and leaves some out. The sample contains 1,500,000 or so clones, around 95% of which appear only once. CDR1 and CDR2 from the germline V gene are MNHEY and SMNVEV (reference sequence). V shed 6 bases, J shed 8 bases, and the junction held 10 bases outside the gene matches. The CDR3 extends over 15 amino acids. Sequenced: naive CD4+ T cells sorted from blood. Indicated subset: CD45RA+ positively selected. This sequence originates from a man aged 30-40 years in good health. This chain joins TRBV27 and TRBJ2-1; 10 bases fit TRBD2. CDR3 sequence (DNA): TGTGCCAGCAGCCAGGGACTAGCGTTAGGAGATGAGCAGTTCTTC. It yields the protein CASSQGLALGDEQFF.